In this sample, the clone carrying this TCR beta chain turned up a few times. Its specificity is not known. The data stem from a study of CD8+ T cells in alopecia areata. The V gene's germline CDR1 is MNHEY and CDR2 SMNVEV (reference sequence). V lost 3 bases to trimming and J lost 7 bases; unmatched junction nucleotides: 8. This CDR3 is 15 amino acids long. Following RNA extraction, reverse transcription yielded cDNA that acted as the sequencing template. The data were produced by immunoSEQ multiplex PCR, yet TCRdb's version contains in-frame clones alone and is incomplete. Of some 130,000 clones in the sample, 45% to 60% were seen once. The study, taken as a whole, reports: Sequences from scalp samples also cover resident alphabeta T cells of normal skin. The study found higher clonality in lesional than normal scalp, especially in alopecia totalis/universalis. Any link of baseline CD8+ expansion to response, resting on one nonresponder, remains uncertain.

Treatment reported: oral pan-JAK inhibitor, 5-10 mg twice daily. Alopecia areata patients provided lesional scalp punch biopsies and peripheral blood, both collected for the study. This specimen was CD8+ T cells sorted from blood, taken at week 4, from a patient treated with tofacitinib. The V call is TRBV27, the J call TRBJ1-5; 8 nucleotides align to TRBD1. This sequence originates from a human donor with alopecia areata. The CDR3 coding sequence is TGTGCCAGCAGTTTGAGTAGGACAGGGCTCCAGCCCCAGCATTTT. Translation: CASSLSRTGLQPQHF.